The sequence of this TCR beta chain was determined in a study of blood T cells in healthy people across ages. Alongside a J-beta primer mix, a sample-barcoded 5' primer served in a second PCR lasting roughly 7 to 12 cycles. TCRdb used MiXCR to reprocess the 5' RACE reads, holding one entry per CDR3 protein. The table has some 890,000 distinct CDR3 sequences, about 28% seen once. These same records also appear under a second study, on T cells of mothers and their children. That work contributes: Roughly 2.7 million TCR beta reads per child versus over 10 million per mother. Overlap in related mother-child pairs always slightly exceeded unrelated pairs, never significantly.

The sequenced sample was blood. The receptor comes from a woman between 40 and 55 years old in good health.

In nucleotides, the CDR3 is TGTGCCAGCAGCTACCGGGACAGGGTAGATTCACCCCTCCACTTT. This gives the protein CASSYRDRVDSPLHF. The chain is built from TRBV7-2 and TRBJ1-6; 9 bases map to TRBD1. Germline values: CDR1 SGHTA, CDR2 FQGNSA. The V gene end was trimmed by 4 bases and the J gene end by 8 bases; junction bases not matched to a gene: 6. This CDR3 has 15 residues.